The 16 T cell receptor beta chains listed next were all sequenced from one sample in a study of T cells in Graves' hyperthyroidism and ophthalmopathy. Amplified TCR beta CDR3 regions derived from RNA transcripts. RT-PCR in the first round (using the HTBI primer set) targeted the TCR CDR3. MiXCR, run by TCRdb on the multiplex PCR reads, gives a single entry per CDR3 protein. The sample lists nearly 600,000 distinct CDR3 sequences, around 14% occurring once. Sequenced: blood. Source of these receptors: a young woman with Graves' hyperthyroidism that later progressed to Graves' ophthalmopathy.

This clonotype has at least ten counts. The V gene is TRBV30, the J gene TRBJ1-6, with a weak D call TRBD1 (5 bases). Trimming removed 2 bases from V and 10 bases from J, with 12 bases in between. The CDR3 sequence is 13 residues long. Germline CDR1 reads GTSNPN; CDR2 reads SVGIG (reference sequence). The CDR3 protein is CAWSPGYGSPLHF. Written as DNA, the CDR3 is TGTGCCTGGAGTCCAGGGTACGGATCACCCCTCCACTTT.

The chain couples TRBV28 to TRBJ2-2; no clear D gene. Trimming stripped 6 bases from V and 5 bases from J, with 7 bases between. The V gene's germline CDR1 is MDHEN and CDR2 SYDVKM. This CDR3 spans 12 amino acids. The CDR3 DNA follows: TGTGCCAGCAGGTGGTGGACCGGGGAGCTGTTTTTT. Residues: CASRWWTGELFF. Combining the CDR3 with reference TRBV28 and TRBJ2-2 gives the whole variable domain DVKVTQSSRYLVKRTGEKVFLECVQDMDHENMFWYRQDPGLGLRLIYFSYDVKMKEKGDIPEGYSVSREKKERFSLILESASTNQTSMYLCASRWWTGELFFGEGSRLTVL.

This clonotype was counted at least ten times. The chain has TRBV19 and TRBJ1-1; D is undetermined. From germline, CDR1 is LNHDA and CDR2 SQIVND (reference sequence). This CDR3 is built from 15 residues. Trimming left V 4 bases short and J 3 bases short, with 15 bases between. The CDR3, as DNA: TGTGCCAGTAGTACCGTGGACGGGAAGGACACTGAAGCTTTCTTT. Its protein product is CASSTVDGKDTEAFF.

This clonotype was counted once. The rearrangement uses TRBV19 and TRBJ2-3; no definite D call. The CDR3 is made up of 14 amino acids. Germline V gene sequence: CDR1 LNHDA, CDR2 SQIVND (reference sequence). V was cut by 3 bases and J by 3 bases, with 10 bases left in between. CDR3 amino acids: CASSIGANTDTQYF. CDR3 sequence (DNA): TGTGCCAGTAGTATCGGAGCTAATACAGATACGCAGTATTTT.

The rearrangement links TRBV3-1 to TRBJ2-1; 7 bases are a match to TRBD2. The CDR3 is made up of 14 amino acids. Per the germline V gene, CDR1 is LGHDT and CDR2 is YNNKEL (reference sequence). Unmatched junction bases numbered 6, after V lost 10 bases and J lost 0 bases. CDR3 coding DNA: TGTGCCACGCAGGGCGGGAGCTCCTACAATGAGCAGTTCTTC. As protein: CATQGGSSYNEQFF.

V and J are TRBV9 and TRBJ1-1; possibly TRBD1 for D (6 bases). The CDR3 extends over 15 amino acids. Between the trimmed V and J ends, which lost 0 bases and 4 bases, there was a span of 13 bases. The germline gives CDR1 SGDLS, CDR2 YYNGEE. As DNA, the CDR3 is TGTGCCAGCAGCGTAGCGGGGGGCACGGGCACTGAAGCTTTCTTT. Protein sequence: CASSVAGGTGTEAFF.

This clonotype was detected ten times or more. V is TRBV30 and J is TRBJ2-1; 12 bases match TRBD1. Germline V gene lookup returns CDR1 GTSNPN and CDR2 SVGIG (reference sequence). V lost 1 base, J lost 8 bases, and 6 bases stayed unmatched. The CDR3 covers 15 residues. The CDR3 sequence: CAWSAGDRGRDEQFF. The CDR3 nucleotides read TGTGCCTGGAGTGCCGGGGACAGGGGGCGCGATGAGCAGTTCTTC.

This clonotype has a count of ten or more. The CDR3 DNA reads as TGCGCCAGCAGCTTGGATCCGGGATCGGCTCAGCCCCAGCATTTT. Its protein is CASSLDPGSAQPQHF. The V gene is TRBV5-1, the J gene TRBJ1-5; D is unresolved. The CDR3 has 15 residues. CDR1 is SGHRS and CDR2 is YFSETQ in the germline V gene. The germline V and J ends were trimmed by 0 bases and 6 bases, with 13 bases remaining between them.

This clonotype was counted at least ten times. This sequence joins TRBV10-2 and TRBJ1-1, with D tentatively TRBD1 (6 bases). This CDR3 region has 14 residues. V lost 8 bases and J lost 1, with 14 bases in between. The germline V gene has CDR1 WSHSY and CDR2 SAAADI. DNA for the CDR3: TGCGCCAGCGGCTGGGACATCCCGAACACTGAAGCTTTCTTT. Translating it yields CASGWDIPNTEAFF.

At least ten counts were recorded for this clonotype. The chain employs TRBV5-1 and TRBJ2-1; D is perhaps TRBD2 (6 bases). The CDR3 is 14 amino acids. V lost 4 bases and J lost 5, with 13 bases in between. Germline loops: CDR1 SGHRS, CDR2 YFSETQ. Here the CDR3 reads CASSHGQRDNEQFF. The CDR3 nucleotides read TGCGCCAGCAGCCATGGCCAGCGGGACAATGAGCAGTTCTTC.

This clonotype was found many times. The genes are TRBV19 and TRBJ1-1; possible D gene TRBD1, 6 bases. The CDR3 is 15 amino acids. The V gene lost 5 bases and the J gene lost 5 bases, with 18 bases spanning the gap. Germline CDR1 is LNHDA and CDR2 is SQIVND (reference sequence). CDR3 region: CASSGFEQGKTEAFF. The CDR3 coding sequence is TGTGCCAGTAGTGGGTTCGAACAGGGCAAAACTGAAGCTTTCTTT.

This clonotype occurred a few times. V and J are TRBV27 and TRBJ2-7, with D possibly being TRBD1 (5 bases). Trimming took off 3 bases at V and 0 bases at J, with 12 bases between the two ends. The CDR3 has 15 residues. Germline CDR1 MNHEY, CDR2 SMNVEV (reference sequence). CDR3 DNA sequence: TGTGCCAGCAGTTTTGGTCAGGGCAACTCCTACGAGCAGTACTTC. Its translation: CASSFGQGNSYEQYF.

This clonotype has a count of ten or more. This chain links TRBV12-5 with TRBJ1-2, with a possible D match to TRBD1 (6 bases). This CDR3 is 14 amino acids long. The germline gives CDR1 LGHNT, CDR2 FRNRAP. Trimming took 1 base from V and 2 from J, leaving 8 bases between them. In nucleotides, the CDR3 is TGTGCTAGTGGTTTGGGCGGACAGAACTATGGCTACACCTTC. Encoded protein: CASGLGGQNYGYTF.

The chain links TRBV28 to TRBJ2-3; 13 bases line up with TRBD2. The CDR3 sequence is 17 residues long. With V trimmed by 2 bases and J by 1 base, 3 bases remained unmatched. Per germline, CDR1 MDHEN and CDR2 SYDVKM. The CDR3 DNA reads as TGTGCCAGCAGTTTAGAGGGACTAGCGGGGCGCACAGATACGCAGTATTTT. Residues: CASSLEGLAGRTDTQYF.

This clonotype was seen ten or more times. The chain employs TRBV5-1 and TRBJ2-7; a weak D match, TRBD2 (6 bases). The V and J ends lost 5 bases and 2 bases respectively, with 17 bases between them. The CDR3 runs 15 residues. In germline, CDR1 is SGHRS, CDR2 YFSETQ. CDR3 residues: CASSLEGVGTYEQYF. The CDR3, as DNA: TGCGCCAGCAGTCTGGAGGGCGTGGGGACCTACGAGCAGTACTTC.

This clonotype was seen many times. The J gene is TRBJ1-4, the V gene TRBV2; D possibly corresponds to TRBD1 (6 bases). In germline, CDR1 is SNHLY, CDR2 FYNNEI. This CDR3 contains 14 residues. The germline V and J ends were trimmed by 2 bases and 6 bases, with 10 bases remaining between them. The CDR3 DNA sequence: TGTGCCAGCAGTGAATCCAGGGGTGATGAAAAACTGTTTTTT. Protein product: CASSESRGDEKLFF.